One T cell receptor (beta chain) is described in this entry. Original analysis: Scientists estimated how many nucleated cells there were by amplifying reference gene primers. This table comes from immunoSEQ multiplex PCR, and its TCRdb copy is limited to in-frame clones, with some not included. V and J calls and clone size are those listed in that table; D and trimming were worked out from the DNA. The table has about 200,000 clones, approximately 91% seen once. This sample stems from a study of blood T cell repertoires in COVID-19. CDR1 and CDR2 from the germline V gene are LGHNT and FRNRAP. This CDR3 is 12 amino acids long. V lost 1 base and J lost 4, with 4 bases in between.

J is TRBJ1-2 and V is TRBV12-5; unclear D gene. This receptor was obtained from a man aged 18 to 30 with active or convalescent COVID-19. Sequencing was carried out using peripheral blood. The CDR3: CASGLAGYGYTF. As DNA, the CDR3 is TGTGCTAGTGGTTTGGCCGGCTATGGCTACACCTTC.